Listed here are 3 T cell receptor beta chains from one sample, sequenced in a study of CD8 T cells in ankylosing spondylitis. Broader study findings: Ankylosing spondylitis blood appeared to carry a characteristic TCR beta motif of under ten highly homologous variants.

These receptors' antigens are unknown. TCRdb fed the 5' RACE reads into MiXCR, producing one record per CDR3 protein. The sample records around 450,000 distinct CDR3 sequences, roughly a quarter being singletons. The specimen was blood, either unsorted or a sorted T cell fraction (not recorded which). These TCRs come from a male donor with ankylosing spondylitis.

This chain connects TRBV12-3 or TRBV12-4 to TRBJ1-1, with TRBD1 matching 7 bases. The V gene end was trimmed by 6 bases and the J gene end by 5 bases; junction bases not matched to a gene: 6. CDR3 length: 13 amino acids. In DNA, the CDR3 is TGTGCCAGCAGACCGACAGGGTGGACTGAAGCTTTCTTT. It specifies CASRPTGWTEAFF.

The V and J genes are TRBV5-4 and TRBJ2-3, with D possibly matching TRBD1 (6 bases). This CDR3 is built from 17 residues. Germline V CDR1 and CDR2: SGHNT, YYREEE (reference sequence). Between the trimmed V and J ends, which lost 4 bases and 0 bases, there was a span of 18 bases. Here the CDR3 DNA reads TGTGCCAGCAGCCCGACTGGGGGCGGAAGTAGCACAGATACGCAGTATTTT. Its protein product is CASSPTGGGSSTDTQYF.

This clonotype was recorded a few times. This chain joins TRBV20-1 and TRBJ2-2, with D unresolved. Per the germline V gene, CDR1 is DFQATT and CDR2 is SNEGSKA (reference sequence). CDR3 length: 14 amino acids. V gave up 1 base and J gave up 2 bases, with 8 bases separating them. The CDR3 here is CSARANGNTGELFF. CDR3 nucleotides: TGCAGTGCTAGAGCTAACGGAAACACCGGGGAGCTGTTTTTT.